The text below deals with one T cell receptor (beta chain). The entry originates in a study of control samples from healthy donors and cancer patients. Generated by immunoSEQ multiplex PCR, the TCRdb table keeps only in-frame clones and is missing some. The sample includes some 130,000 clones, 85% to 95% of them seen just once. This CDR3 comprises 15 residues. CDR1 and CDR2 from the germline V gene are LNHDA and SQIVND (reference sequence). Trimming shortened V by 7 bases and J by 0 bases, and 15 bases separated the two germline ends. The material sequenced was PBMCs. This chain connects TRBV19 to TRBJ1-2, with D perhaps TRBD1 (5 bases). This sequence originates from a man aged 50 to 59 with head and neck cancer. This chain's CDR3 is CASTEGIIPNYGYTF. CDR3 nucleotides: TGTGCCAGTACCGAGGGGATCATTCCTAACTATGGCTACACCTTC.